The table lists the clone carrying this T cell receptor (beta chain) with many counts. These data belong to a study of patients and donors after allogeneic stem cell transplantation. TCRdb recomputed calls from the RT-PCR reads with MiXCR, one row per CDR3 protein. The table has about 230,000 distinct CDR3 sequences, 13% to 15% seen once. The TCR sequence derives from a human donor who was either an allogeneic HSCT recipient or a stem cell or donor lymphocyte infusion donor (not recorded which). It is not recorded whose cells these are; they may come from a transplant donor. Material: blood, either unsorted or a sorted T cell fraction (not recorded which).

The CDR3, as DNA: TGCAGCGTTGAAGAATCTAGCAGATACAATGAGCAGTTCTTC. Amino acid sequence: CSVEESSRYNEQFF. V usage is TRBV29-1 and J usage is TRBJ2-1, with a possible D match to TRBD2 (5 bases). The CDR3 covers 14 residues. Germline V CDR1 and CDR2: SQVTM, ANQGSEA. Trimming removed 0 bases at V and 4 bases at J, with 10 bases between.